Listed below are T cell receptor beta chains from one sample, sequenced in a study of blood T cell repertoires in COVID-19. Profiling relied on immunoSEQ multiplex PCR, and the TCRdb table lists in-frame clones only, not all of them. The sample comprises under 200,000 clones, roughly 87% of which are singletons, and roughly 7% rests with the top ten. Input material: PBMCs or T cells enriched from blood (not recorded which). The receptors derive from a woman between 50 and 59 years old who had recovered from COVID-19. The CDR3 runs from the conserved cysteine through the conserved F or W. The order of the fields is D gene, J gene, V gene, CDR3 protein, CDR3 DNA. The D gene is left open where the match is weak.

d_call: NA; j_call: TRBJ1-3; v_call: TRBV6-1; cdr3_aa: CASSLGQAGNTIYF; cdr3_nt: TGTGCCAGCAGTTTAGGACAAGCTGGAAACACCATATATTTT
d_call: TRBD2; j_call: TRBJ2-1; v_call: TRBV4-1; cdr3_aa: CASSQVILAGHEQFF; cdr3_nt: TGCGCCAGCAGCCAAGTCATTCTAGCGGGGCATGAGCAGTTCTTC
d_call: TRBD2; j_call: TRBJ2-3; v_call: TRBV13; cdr3_aa: CASRPGRSPTDTQYF; cdr3_nt: TGTGCCAGCAGACCCGGGAGGAGCCCCACAGATACGCAGTATTTT
d_call: TRBD2; j_call: TRBJ2-1; v_call: TRBV4-1; cdr3_aa: CASSQEGGGLAGGHNEQFF; cdr3_nt: TGCGCCAGCAGCCAAGAAGGGGGGGGACTTGCGGGAGGGCACAATGAGCAGTTCTTC
d_call: TRBD1; j_call: TRBJ2-7; v_call: TRBV5-1; cdr3_aa: CASSLVGQAGYEQYF; cdr3_nt: TGCGCCAGCAGCTTGGTAGGACAGGCTGGCTACGAGCAGTACTTC
d_call: NA; j_call: TRBJ1-6; v_call: TRBV4-1; cdr3_aa: CASSQDPGQTNSYNSPLHF; cdr3_nt: TGCGCCAGCAGCCAAGATCCCGGACAGACGAACTCCTATAATTCACCCCTCCACTTT
d_call: TRBD1; j_call: TRBJ2-5; v_call: TRBV7-9; cdr3_aa: CASSSSTGQETQYF; cdr3_nt: TGTGCCAGCAGCTCTTCGACAGGGCAAGAGACCCAGTACTTC
d_call: NA; j_call: TRBJ2-7; v_call: TRBV30; cdr3_aa: CAWSVGGGDYEQYF; cdr3_nt: TGTGCCTGGAGTGTAGGCGGGGGCGACTACGAGCAGTACTTC
d_call: TRBD2; j_call: TRBJ2-5; v_call: TRBV5-4; cdr3_aa: CASSSRLAGVETQYF; cdr3_nt: TGTGCCAGCAGCTCCAGGCTAGCGGGAGTAGAGACCCAGTACTTC
d_call: NA; j_call: TRBJ1-5; v_call: TRBV5-6; cdr3_aa: CASSRLGGRGSNQPQHF; cdr3_nt: TGTGCCAGCAGCAGGTTGGGGGGGCGAGGGTCCAATCAGCCCCAGCATTTT
d_call: NA; j_call: TRBJ1-5; v_call: TRBV27; cdr3_aa: CASSLVEVGGNQPQHF; cdr3_nt: TGTGCCAGCAGTTTAGTTGAGGTTGGAGGCAATCAGCCCCAGCATTTT
d_call: NA; j_call: TRBJ2-3; v_call: TRBV9; cdr3_aa: CASSVVGTDTQYF; cdr3_nt: TGTGCCAGCAGCGTAGTCGGCACAGATACGCAGTATTTT